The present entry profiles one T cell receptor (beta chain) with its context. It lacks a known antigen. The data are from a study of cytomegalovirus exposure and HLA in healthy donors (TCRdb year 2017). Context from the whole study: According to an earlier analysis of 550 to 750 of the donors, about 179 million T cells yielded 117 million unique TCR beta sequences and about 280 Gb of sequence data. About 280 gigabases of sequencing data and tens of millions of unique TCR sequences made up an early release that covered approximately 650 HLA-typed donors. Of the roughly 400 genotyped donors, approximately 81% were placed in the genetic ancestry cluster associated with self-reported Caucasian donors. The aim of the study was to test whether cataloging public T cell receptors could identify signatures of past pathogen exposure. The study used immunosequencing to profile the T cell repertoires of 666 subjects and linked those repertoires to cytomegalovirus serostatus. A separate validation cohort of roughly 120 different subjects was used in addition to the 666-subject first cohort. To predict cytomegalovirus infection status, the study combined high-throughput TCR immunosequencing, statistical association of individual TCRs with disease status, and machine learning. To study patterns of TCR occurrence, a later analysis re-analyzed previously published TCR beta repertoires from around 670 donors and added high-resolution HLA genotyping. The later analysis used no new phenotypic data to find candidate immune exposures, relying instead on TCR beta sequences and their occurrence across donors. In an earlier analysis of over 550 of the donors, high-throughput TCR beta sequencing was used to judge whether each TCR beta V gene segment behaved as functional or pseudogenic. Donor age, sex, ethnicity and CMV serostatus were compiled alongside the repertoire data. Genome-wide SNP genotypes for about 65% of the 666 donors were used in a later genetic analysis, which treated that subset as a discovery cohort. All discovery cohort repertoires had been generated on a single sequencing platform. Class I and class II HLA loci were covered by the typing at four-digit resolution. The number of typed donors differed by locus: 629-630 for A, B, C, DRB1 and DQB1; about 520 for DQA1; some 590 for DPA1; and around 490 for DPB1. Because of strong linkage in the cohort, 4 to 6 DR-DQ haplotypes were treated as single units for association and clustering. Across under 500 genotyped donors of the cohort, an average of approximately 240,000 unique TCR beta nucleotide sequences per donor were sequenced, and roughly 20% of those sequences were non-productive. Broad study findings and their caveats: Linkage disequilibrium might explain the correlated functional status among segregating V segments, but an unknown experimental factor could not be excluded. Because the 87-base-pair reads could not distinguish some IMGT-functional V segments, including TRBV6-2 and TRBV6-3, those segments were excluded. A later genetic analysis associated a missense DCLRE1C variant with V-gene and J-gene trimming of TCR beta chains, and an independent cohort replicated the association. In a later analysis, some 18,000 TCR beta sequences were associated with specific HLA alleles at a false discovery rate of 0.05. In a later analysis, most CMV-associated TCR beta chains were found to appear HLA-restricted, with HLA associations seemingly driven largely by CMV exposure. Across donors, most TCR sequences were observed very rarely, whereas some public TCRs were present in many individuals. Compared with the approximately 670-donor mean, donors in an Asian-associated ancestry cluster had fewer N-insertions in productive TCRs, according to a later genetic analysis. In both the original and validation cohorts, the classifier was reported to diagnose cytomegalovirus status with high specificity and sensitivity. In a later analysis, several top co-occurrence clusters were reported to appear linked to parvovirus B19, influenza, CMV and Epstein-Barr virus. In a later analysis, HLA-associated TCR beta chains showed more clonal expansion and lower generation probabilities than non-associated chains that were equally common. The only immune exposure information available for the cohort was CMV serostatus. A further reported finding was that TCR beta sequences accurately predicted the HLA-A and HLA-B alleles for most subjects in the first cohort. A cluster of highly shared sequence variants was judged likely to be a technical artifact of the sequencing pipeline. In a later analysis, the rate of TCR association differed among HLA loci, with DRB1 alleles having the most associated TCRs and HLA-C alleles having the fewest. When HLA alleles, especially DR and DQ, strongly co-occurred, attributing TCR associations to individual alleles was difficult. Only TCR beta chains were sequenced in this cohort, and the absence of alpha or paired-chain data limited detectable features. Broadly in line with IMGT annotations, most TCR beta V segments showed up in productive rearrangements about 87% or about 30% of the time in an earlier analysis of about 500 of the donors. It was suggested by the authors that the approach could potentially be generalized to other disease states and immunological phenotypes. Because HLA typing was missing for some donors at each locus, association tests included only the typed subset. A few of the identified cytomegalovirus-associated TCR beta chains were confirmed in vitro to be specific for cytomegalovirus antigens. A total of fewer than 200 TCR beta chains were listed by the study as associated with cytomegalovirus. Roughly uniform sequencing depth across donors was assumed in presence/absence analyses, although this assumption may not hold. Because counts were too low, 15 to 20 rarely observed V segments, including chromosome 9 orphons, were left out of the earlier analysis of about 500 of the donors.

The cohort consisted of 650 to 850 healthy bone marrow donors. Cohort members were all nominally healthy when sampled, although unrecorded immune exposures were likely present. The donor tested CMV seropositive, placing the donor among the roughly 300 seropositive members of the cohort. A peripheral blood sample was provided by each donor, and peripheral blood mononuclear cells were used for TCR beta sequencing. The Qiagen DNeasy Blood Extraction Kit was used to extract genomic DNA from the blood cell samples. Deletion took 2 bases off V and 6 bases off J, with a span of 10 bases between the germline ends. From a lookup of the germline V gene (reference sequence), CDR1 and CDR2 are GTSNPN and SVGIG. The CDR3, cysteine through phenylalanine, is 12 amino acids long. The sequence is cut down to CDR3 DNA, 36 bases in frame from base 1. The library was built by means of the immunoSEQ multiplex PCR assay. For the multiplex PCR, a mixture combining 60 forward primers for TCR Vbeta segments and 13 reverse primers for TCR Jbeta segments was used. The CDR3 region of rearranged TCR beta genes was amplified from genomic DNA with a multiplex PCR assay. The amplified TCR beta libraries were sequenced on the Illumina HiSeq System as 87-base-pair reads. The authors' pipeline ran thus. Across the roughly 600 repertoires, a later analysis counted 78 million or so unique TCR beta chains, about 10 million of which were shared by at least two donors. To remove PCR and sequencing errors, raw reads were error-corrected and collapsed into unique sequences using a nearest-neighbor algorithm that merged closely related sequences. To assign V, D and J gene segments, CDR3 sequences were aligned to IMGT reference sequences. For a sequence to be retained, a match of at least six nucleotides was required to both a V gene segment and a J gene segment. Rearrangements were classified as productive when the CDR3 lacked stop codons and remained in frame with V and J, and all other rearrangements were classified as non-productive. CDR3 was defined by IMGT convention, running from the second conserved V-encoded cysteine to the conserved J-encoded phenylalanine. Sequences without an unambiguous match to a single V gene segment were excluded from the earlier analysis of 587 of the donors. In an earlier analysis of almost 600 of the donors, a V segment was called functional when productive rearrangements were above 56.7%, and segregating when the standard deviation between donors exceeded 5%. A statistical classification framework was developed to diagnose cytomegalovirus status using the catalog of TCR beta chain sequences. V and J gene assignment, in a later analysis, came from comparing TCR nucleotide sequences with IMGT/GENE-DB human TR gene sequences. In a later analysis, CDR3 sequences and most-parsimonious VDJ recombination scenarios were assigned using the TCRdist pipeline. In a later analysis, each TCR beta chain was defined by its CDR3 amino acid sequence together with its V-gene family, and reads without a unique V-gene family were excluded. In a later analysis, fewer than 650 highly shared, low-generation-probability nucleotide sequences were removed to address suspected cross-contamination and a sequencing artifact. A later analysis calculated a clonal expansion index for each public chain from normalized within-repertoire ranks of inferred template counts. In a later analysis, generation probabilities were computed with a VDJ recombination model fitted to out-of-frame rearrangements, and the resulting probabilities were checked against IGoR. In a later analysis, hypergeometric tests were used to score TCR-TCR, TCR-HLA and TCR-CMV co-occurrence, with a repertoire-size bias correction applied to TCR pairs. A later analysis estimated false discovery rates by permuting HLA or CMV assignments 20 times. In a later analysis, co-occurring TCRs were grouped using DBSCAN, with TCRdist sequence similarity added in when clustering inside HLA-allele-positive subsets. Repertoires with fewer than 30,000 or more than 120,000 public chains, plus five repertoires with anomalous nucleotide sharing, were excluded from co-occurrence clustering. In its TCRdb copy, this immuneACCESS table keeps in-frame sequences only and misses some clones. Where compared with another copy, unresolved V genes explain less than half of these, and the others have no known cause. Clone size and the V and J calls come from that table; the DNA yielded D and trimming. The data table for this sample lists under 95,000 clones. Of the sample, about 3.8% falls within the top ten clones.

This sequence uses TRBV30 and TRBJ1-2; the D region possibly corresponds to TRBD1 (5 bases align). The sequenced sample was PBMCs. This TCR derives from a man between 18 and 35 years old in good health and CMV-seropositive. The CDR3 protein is CAWSLVGDGYTF. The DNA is TGTGCCTGGAGTTTAGTAGGGGATGGCTACACCTTC.